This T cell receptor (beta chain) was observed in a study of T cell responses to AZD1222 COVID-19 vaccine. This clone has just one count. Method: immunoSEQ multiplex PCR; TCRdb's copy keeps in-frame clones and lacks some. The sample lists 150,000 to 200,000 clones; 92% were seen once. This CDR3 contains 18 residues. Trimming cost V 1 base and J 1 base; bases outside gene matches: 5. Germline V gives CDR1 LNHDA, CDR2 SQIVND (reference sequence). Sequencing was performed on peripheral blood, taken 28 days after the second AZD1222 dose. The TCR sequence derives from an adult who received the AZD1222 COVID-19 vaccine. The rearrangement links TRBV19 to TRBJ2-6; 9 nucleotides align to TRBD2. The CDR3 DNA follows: TGTGCCAGTAGTATAGGGCTAGCGGGGTCATCTGGGGCCAACGTCCTGACTTTC. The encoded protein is CASSIGLAGSSGANVLTF.